What follows is one TCR beta chain and its context. Its target is not known. V lost 0 bases to trimming and J lost 8 bases, with 9 bases between them. Per the germline V gene, CDR1 is SGHRS and CDR2 is YFSETQ. The CDR3 contains 12 residues. Exclusion applied to patients with autoimmune disease history or systemic immunosuppression. The data are from a study of OX40 agonist ivuxolimab in advanced cancers. Study-level findings and limits: Researchers did not determine the expanded peripheral T cells' antigen specificity.

Clones were sequenced by immunoSEQ multiplex PCR, and TCRdb holds only the in-frame ones, with some missing. The top ten hold around 30% of the sample, which has just under 20,000 clones, roughly 69% seen once. The origin of this receptor is an adult with an advanced solid tumor such as melanoma, head and neck, liver or kidney cancer. The specimen was CD4+ or CD8+ T cells sorted from blood, collected in a trial of the OX40 agonist ivuxolimab. The chain uses TRBV5-1 and TRBJ2-7; D is unresolved. In DNA, the CDR3 is TGCGCCAGCAGCTTGGCCGGGCTCAAGCAGTACTTC. Its protein product is CASSLAGLKQYF.